One and the same sample provided the 9 T cell receptor beta chains below, sequenced in a study of shared clonotypes between healthy human individuals. TCRdb's copy holds only in-frame clones and misses some; the assay was immunoSEQ multiplex PCR. The data contain some 1 million clones, approximately 70% of them singletons. Sequencing was carried out using memory CD4+ T cells sorted from blood. Subset of the sample: CD45RA-negative fraction. The receptor set was obtained from a man aged 18 to 29 in good health.

V and J are TRBV5-1 and TRBJ2-5, with a tentative D call TRBD1 (5 bases). The V gene lost 5 bases and the J gene lost 5 bases, with 16 bases spanning the gap. This CDR3 has 14 residues. CDR1 SGHRS and CDR2 YFSETQ come from the germline V gene. CDR3 amino acids: CASSRDQGWETQYF. In DNA, the CDR3 is TGCGCCAGCAGTCGAGACCAGGGTTGGGAGACCCAGTACTTC.

J is TRBJ2-4 and V is TRBV5-1; 7 nucleotides line up with TRBD2. CDR1 is SGHRS and CDR2 is YFSETQ in the germline V gene. Trimming cost V 0 bases and J 0 bases; bases outside gene matches: 12. CDR3 length: 19 residues. CDR3 protein: CASSLARLAEKTAKNIQYF. The CDR3 nucleotides are TGCGCCAGCAGCTTGGCGAGGCTAGCGGAAAAGACAGCCAAAAACATTCAGTACTTC. Using reference TRBV5-1 and TRBJ2-4 for the parts outside the CDR3, the full variable domain is KAGVTQTPRYLIKTRGQQVTLSCSPISGHRSVSWYQQTPGQGLQFLFEYFSETQRNKGNFPGRFSGRQFSNSRSEMNVSTLELGDSALYLCASSLARLAEKTAKNIQYFGAGTRLSVL.

This clone was recorded a few times. The chain employs TRBV19 and TRBJ1-2, with a weak D call TRBD1 (5 bases). CDR1 LNHDA and CDR2 SQIVND come from the germline V gene (reference sequence). Trimming cost V 6 bases and J 0 bases, with 17 bases left between them. This CDR3 is 16 amino acids long. CDR3 sequence (DNA): TGTGCCAGTAGAAAGGGGAAGACGGGACCTAACTATGGCTACACCTTC. Protein: CASRKGKTGPNYGYTF.

The CDR3 sequence is CASSSRPGLATDTQYF. For the CDR3, the DNA is TGTGCCAGCAGCTCCCGACCGGGGTTGGCTACAGATACGCAGTATTTT. The chain uses TRBV7-2 and TRBJ2-3; D is possibly TRBD2 (5 bases). Per the germline V gene, CDR1 is SGHTA and CDR2 is FQGNSA. The CDR3 contains 16 residues. The V end was cut by 4 bases, the J end by 3 bases, with 17 bases between.

This clone was counted only a few times. The chain uses TRBV11-2 and TRBJ1-1, with no clear D. CDR1 is SGHAT and CDR2 is FQNNGV in the germline V gene. The CDR3 has 15 residues. V gave up 5 bases and J gave up 1 base, with 14 bases separating them. The CDR3 DNA reads TGTGCCAGCAGCCCGCAACGTGGCGGGAACACTGAAGCTTTCTTT. Protein sequence: CASSPQRGGNTEAFF. Full variable domain (outside the CDR3, taken from reference TRBV11-2 and TRBJ1-1): EAGVAQSPRYKIIEKRQSVAFWCNPISGHATLYWYQQILGQGPKLLIQFQNNGVVDDSQLPKDRFSAERLKGVDSTLKIQPAKLEDSAVYLCASSPQRGGNTEAFFGQGTRLTVV.

The rearrangement joins TRBV5-4 to TRBJ1-1; D unresolved. The CDR3 length is 13 residues. The germline V and J ends were trimmed by 6 bases and 0 bases, with 9 bases remaining between them. CDR1 is SGHNT, CDR2 YYREEE, per germline (reference sequence). CDR3 in amino acids: CASTPSLNTEAFF. CDR3 DNA: TGTGCCAGCACCCCTAGCCTGAACACTGAAGCTTTCTTT. Complete variable domain (other parts from reference TRBV5-4 and TRBJ1-1): ETGVTQSPTHLIKTRGQQVTLRCSSQSGHNTVSWYQQALGQGPQFIFQYYREEENGRGNFPPRFSGLQFPNYSSELNVNALELDDSALYLCASTPSLNTEAFFGQGTRLTVV.

This clone occurred a few times. This chain links TRBV7-9 with TRBJ2-5; D might be TRBD2 (5 bases). V lost 5 bases and J lost 1, with 17 bases in between. Germline V gives CDR1 SEHNR, CDR2 FQNEAQ (reference sequence). This CDR3 is built from 16 residues. The chain's CDR3 is CASSVWTLRFQETQYF. CDR3 nucleotides: TGTGCCAGCAGCGTTTGGACTTTACGATTCCAAGAGACCCAGTACTTC.

This chain uses TRBV13 with TRBJ2-1; 7 bases are shared with TRBD1. Germline CDR1 is PRHDT and CDR2 is FYEKMQ (reference sequence). CDR3 size: 18 residues. V trimming: 5 bases; J trimming: 4 bases; junction bases outside the gene matches: 17. CDR3 in amino acids: CASSPRLPGTVNYNEQFF. The CDR3 coding sequence is TGTGCCAGCAGCCCTCGTTTGCCCGGGACAGTAAATTACAATGAGCAGTTCTTC.

This chain uses TRBV5-1 with TRBJ1-1; a weak D match, TRBD1 (6 bases). The V end was cut by 3 bases, the J end by 1 base, with 10 bases between. This CDR3 has 14 amino acids. CDR1 and CDR2 from the germline V gene are SGHRS and YFSETQ. The CDR3 sequence is CASSSAGENTEAFF. The CDR3 DNA reads TGCGCCAGCAGCTCGGCAGGGGAGAACACTGAAGCTTTCTTT.